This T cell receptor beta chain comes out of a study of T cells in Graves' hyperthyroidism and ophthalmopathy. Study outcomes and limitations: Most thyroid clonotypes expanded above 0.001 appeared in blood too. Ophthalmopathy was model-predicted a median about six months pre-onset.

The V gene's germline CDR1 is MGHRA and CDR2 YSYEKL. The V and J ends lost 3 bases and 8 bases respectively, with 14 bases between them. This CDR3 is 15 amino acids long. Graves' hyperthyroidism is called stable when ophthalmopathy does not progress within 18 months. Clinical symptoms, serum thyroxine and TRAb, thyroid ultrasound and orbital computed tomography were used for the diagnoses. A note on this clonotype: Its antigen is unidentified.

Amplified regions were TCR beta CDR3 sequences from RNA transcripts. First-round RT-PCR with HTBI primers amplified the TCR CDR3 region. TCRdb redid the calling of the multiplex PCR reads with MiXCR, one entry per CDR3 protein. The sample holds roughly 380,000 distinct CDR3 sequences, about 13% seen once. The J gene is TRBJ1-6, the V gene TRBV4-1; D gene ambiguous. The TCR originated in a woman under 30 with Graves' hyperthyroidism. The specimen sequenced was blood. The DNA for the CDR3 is TGCGCCAGCAGCCACAAGTGGGTGCCGGATTCACCCCTCCACTTT. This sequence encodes CASSHKWVPDSPLHF.